This TCR beta chain stems from a study of cytomegalovirus exposure and HLA in healthy donors. Germline assignment: CDR1 SNHLY and CDR2 FYNNEI. The V gene lost 5 bases and the J gene lost 0 bases, with 11 bases spanning the gap. The CDR3 runs to 14 residues. The PCR ran on 60 Vbeta and 13 Jbeta primers. Sequencing was performed with immunoSEQ multiplex PCR; in TCRdb, only in-frame clones are kept and a portion is missing. The sample consists of over 120,000 clones, 82% of them appearing once. General observations from the study: Earlier analysis yielded a pattern in which most TCR beta V segments were productive about 90% or about 30% of the time.

Concerning this clone: The antigen remains undetermined.

This sequence joins TRBV2 and TRBJ2-7; D might be TRBD1 (6 bases). Sequencing input: PBMCs. This receptor was obtained from a woman aged 60-75 years in good health and CMV-seropositive. CDR3 in amino acids: CASSRDTSSYEQYF. DNA of the CDR3: TGTGCCAGCAGTCGGGACACCAGCTCCTACGAGCAGTACTTC.